Below are 6 T cell receptor beta chains sequenced from a single sample in a study of cytomegalovirus exposure and HLA in healthy donors. PCR was performed using 60 Vbeta and 13 Jbeta primers. Measured with immunoSEQ multiplex PCR; TCRdb has only the in-frame clones, and not every one. This table holds some 94,000 clones, about two thirds found once. The source material was PBMCs. The receptors come from a man in his fifties or sixties in good health and CMV-seronegative.

V gene TRBV5-6 combines with J gene TRBJ1-3; D is undetermined. This CDR3 has 12 residues. The V gene's germline CDR1 is SGHDT and CDR2 YYEEEE. Trimming took 1 base from V and 4 from J, leaving 3 bases between them. Here the CDR3 reads CASSLPGNTIYF. CDR3 DNA: TGTGCCAGCAGCTTGCCAGGAAACACCATATATTTT.

This chain connects TRBV4-2 to TRBJ2-1; 7 nucleotides align to TRBD2. CDR1 LGHNA and CDR2 YNFKEQ come from the germline V gene. This CDR3 is built from 15 residues. J lost 4 bases, V lost 1 base, and 4 bases had no gene match. The CDR3 protein is CASSQGSSGYNEQFF. DNA for the CDR3: TGTGCCAGCAGCCAAGGTTCTAGCGGATACAATGAGCAGTTCTTC.

This chain uses TRBV20-1 with TRBJ1-5, with D perhaps matching TRBD1 (6 bases). In germline, CDR1 is DFQATT, CDR2 SNEGSKA (reference sequence). CDR3 length: 11 amino acids. CDR3 nucleotides: TGCAGCGTCAGGGGAAATCAGCCCCAGCATTTT. It translates to CSVRGNQPQHF.

The chain is built from TRBV4-3 and TRBJ1-6; the D is unclear. CDR3 length: 15 residues. Per germline, CDR1 LGHNA and CDR2 YSLEER. V lost 1 base and J 10 bases, leaving 14 bases between the germline ends. The CDR3 reads CASSQVLGSGSPLHF. DNA for the CDR3: TGCGCCAGCAGCCAAGTTTTGGGATCGGGATCACCCCTCCACTTT.

V and J are TRBV30 and TRBJ2-3, with 8 nucleotides matching TRBD2. CDR1 is GTSNPN, CDR2 SVGIG, per germline (reference sequence). With 7 bases clipped from V and 4 bases from J, the junction kept 10 bases outside the gene matches. The CDR3 is 14 amino acids. As DNA, the CDR3 is TGTGCCTCGAATCTCCGGGGGGGCGCAGATACGCAGTATTTT. Translated: CASNLRGGADTQYF.

The rearrangement uses TRBV4-3 and TRBJ2-2; the D gene is possibly TRBD2 (5 bases). Germline CDR1 LGHNA, CDR2 YSLEER. CDR3 length: 18 residues. V was pared by 0 bases and J by 4 bases, with 18 bases between. In nucleotides, the CDR3 is TGCGCCAGCAGCCAAGACCGGACCGAGGGCGTTTTCACCGGGGAGCTGTTTTTT. Amino acid sequence: CASSQDRTEGVFTGELFF.